This T cell receptor (beta chain) came from a study of CD4 T cells in relation to SARS-CoV-2 and coronaviruses. Points from the study as a whole: Monoreactive clones expanded significantly more to SARS-CoV-2 than crossreactive clones did.

The CDR3 loop spans 13 amino acids. V shed 3 bases and J shed 2 bases, with 7 bases lying between them. Germline CDR1 and CDR2: MNHNS and SASEGT. The repertoire was sequenced with immunoSEQ multiplex PCR; TCRdb's copy has only in-frame clones and lacks some. Seen here are 12,000 or so clones, more than 75% observed once, and the top ten hold 13%. Before the COVID-19 pandemic, during about 2011-2019, CD4+ T cells were taken from unexposed donors. After more than eight days of culture, CD4+ T cells were isolated. Cells permitting, SARS-CoV-2 S/N and four cold-coronavirus spikes were tested on unexposed-donor CD4+ T cells. Cultures held roughly 2 million PBMCs per well with 9 to 10 IU/ml IL-2. Of note for this clone: The antigen is undetermined.

This TCR derives from a human donor in good health. The specimen sequenced was CD4+ T cells from PBMCs, cultured in vitro. The chain recombines TRBV6-1 with TRBJ1-2; D remains ambiguous. The CDR3 DNA follows: TGTGCCAGCAGTGACGACGGGAACTATGGCTACACCTTC. Translation gives CASSDDGNYGYTF.